This T cell receptor (beta chain) was retrieved from a study of identical twins. This clonotype was picked up a small number of times. Its antigen is currently unknown. TCRdb recomputed calls from the 5' RACE reads with MiXCR, one row per CDR3 protein. This table has some 1,600,000 distinct CDR3 sequences, 32% appearing once. The CDR3 has 15 residues. V gave up 2 bases and J gave up 7 bases; unmatched junction bases: 4. Per the germline V gene, CDR1 is SGHRS and CDR2 is YFSETQ. Study conclusions and caveats: Beta out-of-frame sequences showed weaker excess sharing between twins. Rather than following the same donors, the conclusions depended on cross-sectional statistical analysis. Abundant beta clonotypes from cord blood had fewer insertions, unlike memory repertoires, which showed none. Out-of-frame sharing of TCR alpha in monozygotic twins was underestimated by models.

The receptor comes from a newborn girl in good health. The chain recombines TRBV5-1 with TRBJ2-1, with 12 bases fitting TRBD1. Specimen: cord blood. The CDR3 bases are TGCGCCAGCAGCTTAGGGACAGGGGGCGTGAATGAGCAGTTCTTC. Protein sequence: CASSLGTGGVNEQFF.